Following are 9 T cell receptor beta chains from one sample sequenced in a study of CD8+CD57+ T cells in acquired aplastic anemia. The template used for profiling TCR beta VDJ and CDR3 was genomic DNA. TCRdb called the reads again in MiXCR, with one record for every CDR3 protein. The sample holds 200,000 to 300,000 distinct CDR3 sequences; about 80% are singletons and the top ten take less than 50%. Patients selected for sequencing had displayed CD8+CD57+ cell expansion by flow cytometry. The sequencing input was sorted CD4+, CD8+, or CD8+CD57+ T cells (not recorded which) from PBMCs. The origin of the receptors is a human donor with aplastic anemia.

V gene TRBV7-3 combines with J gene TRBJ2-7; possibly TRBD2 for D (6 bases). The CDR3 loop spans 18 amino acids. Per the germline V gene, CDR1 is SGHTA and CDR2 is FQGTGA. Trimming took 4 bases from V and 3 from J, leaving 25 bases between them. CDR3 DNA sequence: TGTGCCAGCAGCTCTCATCCGGACGGGAGAGAGCTCCACTACGAGCAGTACGTC. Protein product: CASSSHPDGRELHYEQYV.

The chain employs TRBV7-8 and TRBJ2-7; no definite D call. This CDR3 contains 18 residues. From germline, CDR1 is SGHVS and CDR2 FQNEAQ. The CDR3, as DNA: TGCGCCAGCATCTGTCATCCAGACGGGCCAGCCCTTTCCTACGAGCAGTACGTC. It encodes CASICHPDGPALSYEQYV.

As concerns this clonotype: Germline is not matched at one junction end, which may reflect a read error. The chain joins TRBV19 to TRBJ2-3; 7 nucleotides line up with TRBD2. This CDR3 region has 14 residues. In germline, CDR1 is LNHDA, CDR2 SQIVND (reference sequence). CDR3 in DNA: TGTGCCAGTAGTATAGCTAGCGGTCCCTACAAGGAGTATTTC. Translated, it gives CASSIASGPYKEYF.

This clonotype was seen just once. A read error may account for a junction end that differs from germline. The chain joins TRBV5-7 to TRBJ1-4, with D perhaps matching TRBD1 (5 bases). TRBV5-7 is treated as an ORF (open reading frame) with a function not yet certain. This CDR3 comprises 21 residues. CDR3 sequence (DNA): TGTGCCAGCAGCTTTCAAAGAAGCGGGGGGAGCGTTACGACAACTAATGAAAAACCGTTTTTT. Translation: CASSFQRSGGSVTTTNEKPFF.

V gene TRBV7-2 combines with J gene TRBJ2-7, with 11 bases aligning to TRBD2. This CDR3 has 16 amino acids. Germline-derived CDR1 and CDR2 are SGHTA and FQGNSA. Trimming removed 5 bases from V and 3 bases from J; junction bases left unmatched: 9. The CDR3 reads CASSPSSGGAYYEQYF. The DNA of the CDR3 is TGTGCCAGCAGCCCCAGTAGCGGGGGGGCCTACTACGAGCAGTACTTC.

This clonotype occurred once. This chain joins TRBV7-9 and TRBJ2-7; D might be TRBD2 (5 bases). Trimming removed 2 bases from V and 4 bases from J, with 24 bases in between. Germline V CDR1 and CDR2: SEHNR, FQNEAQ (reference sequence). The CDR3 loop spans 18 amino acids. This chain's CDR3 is CASSLLPGELVFGYEQYV. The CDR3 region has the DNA TGTGCCAGCAGCTTACTTCCCGGGGAGCTGGTCTTTGGATACGAGCAGTACGTC.

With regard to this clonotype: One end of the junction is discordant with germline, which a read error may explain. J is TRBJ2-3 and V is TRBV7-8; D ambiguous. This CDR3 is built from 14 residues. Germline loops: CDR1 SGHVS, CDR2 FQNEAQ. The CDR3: CASSSARVPSNQHF. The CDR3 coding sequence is TGTGCCAGCAGCTCAGCAAGGGTCCCCAGCAATCAGCACTTT. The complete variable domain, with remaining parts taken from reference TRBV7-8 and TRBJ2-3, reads GAGVSQSPRYKVAKRGQDVALRCDPISGHVSLFWYQQALGQGPEFLTYFQNEAQLDKSGLPSDRFFAERPEGSVSTLKIQRTQQEDSAVYLCASSSARVPSNQHFGPGTRLTVL.

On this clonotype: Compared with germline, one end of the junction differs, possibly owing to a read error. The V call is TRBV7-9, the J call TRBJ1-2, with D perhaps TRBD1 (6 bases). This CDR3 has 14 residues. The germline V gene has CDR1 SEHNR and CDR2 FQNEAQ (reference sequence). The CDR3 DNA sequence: TGTGCCAGCAGTCCCTCGGACAGTGGATATGGCCACACCTTC. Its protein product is CASSPSDSGYGHTF.

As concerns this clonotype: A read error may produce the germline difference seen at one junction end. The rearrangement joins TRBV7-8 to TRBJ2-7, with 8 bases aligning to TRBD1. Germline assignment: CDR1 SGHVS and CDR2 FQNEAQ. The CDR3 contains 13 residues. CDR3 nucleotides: TGCGCCACCAGCCATACAGGGGGTCACGACCAGCACTTC. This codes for CATSHTGGHDQHF.